This TCR beta chain was obtained from a study of beta chain features in type 1 diabetes. Study details: When patients were set against healthy donors, age, gender and cell yields were similar. There were approximately 100,000,000 sorted cells examined across all samples.

Sequenced material consisted of expressed TCRB transcripts (all of the isolated RNA was reverse transcribed). The protocol was immunoSEQ multiplex PCR, while the TCRdb copy is restricted to in-frame clones and leaves out a portion. Of 310,000 or so clones in the sample, around 9.7% were seen once. Study findings and constraints: Sequencing used cDNA, and cells with high TCR expression could therefore be over-represented. In all four CD4+ subsets, TCRB CDR3 length was significantly, moderately reduced in type 1 diabetes.

CDR1 GTSNPN and CDR2 SVGIG come from the germline V gene (reference sequence). Trimming left V 2 bases short and J 1 base short, with 11 bases between. The CDR3 has 14 amino acids. This clone was counted between two and nine times. Its target is not known. The sequence was collected from a man in his thirties or forties with type 1 diabetes. The material sequenced was central memory CD4+ T cells from blood. The chain employs TRBV30 and TRBJ1-1; D is possibly TRBD1 (5 bases). CDR3 sequence reads: CAWSQDTRNTEAFF. The DNA of the CDR3 is TGTGCCTGGAGTCAGGACACCCGGAACACTGAAGCTTTCTTT.